This passage covers 22 T cell receptor beta chains from one sample sequenced in a study of shared clonotypes between healthy human individuals. Clones were read by immunoSEQ multiplex PCR, and TCRdb kept only the in-frame ones, dropping some. The sample shows roughly 2.5 million clones, around 94% of them seen only once. The sample comprised naive CD4+ T cells sorted from blood. As for subset: CD45RA+ positively selected. These receptors originate from a man younger than 35 in good health.

As for this clone: This same CDR3 is encoded by further DNA sequences in the sample. This chain links TRBV11-3 with TRBJ2-1; 8 nucleotides line up with TRBD2. V dropped 0 bases and J dropped 8; count of bases not matched to a gene: 9. The germline gives CDR1 SGHNT, CDR2 YENEEA. CDR3 size: 16 residues. CDR3 protein: CASSLDISGSGDEQFF. CDR3 nucleotide sequence: TGTGCCAGCAGCTTAGACATCAGCGGGAGTGGCGATGAGCAGTTCTTC.

DNA of the CDR3: TGTGCCAGCAGTACGATGGCGGGGGGGATGAATACGCAGTATTTT. Protein sequence: CASSTMAGGMNTQYF. The chain has TRBV28 and TRBJ2-3; 9 bases line up with TRBD2. With 5 bases clipped from V and 7 bases from J, the junction kept 10 bases outside the gene matches. Germline V lookup: CDR1 MDHEN, CDR2 SYDVKM. The CDR3 has 15 amino acids.

With regard to this clone: Other DNA sequences in this sample translate to the same CDR3. J is TRBJ2-3 and V is TRBV5-1; TRBD1 agrees at 8 bases. The CDR3 length is 13 residues. Germline CDR1 SGHRS, CDR2 YFSETQ. Trimming took 3 bases from V and 4 from J; bases not matched to a gene: 1. The CDR3 region is CASSSTGADTQYF. CDR3 DNA: TGCGCCAGCAGCTCGACAGGGGCAGATACGCAGTATTTT.

This clone was seen only once. The rearrangement uses TRBV10-2 and TRBJ1-2; TRBD1 aligns across 8 bases. The germline gives CDR1 WSHSY, CDR2 SAAADI. V lost 6 bases to trimming and J lost 8 bases; unmatched junction nucleotides: 8. The CDR3 loop spans 13 amino acids. CDR3 in DNA: TGCGCCAGCAGCGAGGGACAGGCCAGGGGCTACACCTTC. It is translated as CASSEGQARGYTF.

This sequence joins TRBV5-4 and TRBJ2-7; 10 bases match TRBD2. CDR3 length equals 15 residues. V lost 4 bases to trimming and J lost 2 bases; unmatched junction nucleotides: 6. Germline CDR1 SGHNT, CDR2 YYREEE (reference sequence). CDR3 in amino acids: CASSTRTSGTYEQYF. Here the CDR3 DNA reads TGTGCCAGCAGCACTCGGACTAGCGGAACCTACGAGCAGTACTTC.

Remarks on this clone: The same CDR3 also results from other DNA sequences found in this sample. This chain uses TRBV5-1 with TRBJ2-3, with unresolved D. Germline CDR1 SGHRS, CDR2 YFSETQ. V was trimmed by 2 bases and J by 3 bases, leaving 7 bases between them. The CDR3 totals 13 residues. CDR3 in DNA: TGCGCCAGCAGCTTCGGCTCGACAGATACGCAGTATTTT. Amino acids: CASSFGSTDTQYF.

As concerns this clone: The identical CDR3 is also encoded by other nucleotide sequences in the sample. The chain joins TRBV9 to TRBJ2-3; D remains unclear. Germline CDR1 reads SGDLS; CDR2 reads YYNGEE. V was cut by 2 bases and J by 1 base, with 5 bases left in between. The CDR3 covers 13 residues. In nucleotides, the CDR3 is TGTGCCAGCAGCGTTTCGGGCACAGATACGCAGTATTTT. Its protein is CASSVSGTDTQYF.

The V and J genes are TRBV6-5 and TRBJ2-7; D might be TRBD1 (5 bases). The germline CDR1 and CDR2 sequences are MNHEY and SVGAGI. This CDR3 spans 13 amino acids. Trimming stripped 5 bases from V and 6 bases from J, with 14 bases between. CDR3 sequence reads: CASSQHQGTEQYF. The CDR3 DNA reads as TGTGCCAGCAGTCAACACCAGGGTACCGAGCAGTACTTC.

The chain links TRBV13 to TRBJ2-4, with D hard to call. Trimming shortened V by 2 bases and J by 8 bases, and 19 bases separated the two germline ends. Germline CDR1 PRHDT, CDR2 FYEKMQ (reference sequence). The CDR3 length is 16 residues. CDR3 coding DNA: TGTGCCAGCAGCTTAATCCTCCCAGGTGATAATCACATTCAGTACTTC. This gives the protein CASSLILPGDNHIQYF.

The V gene is TRBV18, the J gene TRBJ2-1, with 8 bases fitting TRBD1. CDR3 size: 14 residues. Trimming removed 5 bases from V and 3 bases from J; junction bases left unmatched: 3. The germline CDR1 and CDR2 sequences are KGHSH and LQKENI. The DNA for the CDR3 is TGTGCCAGCTCAGACAGGGGAGACTACAATGAGCAGTTCTTC. It specifies CASSDRGDYNEQFF.

In this sample, this clone turned up a few times. The chain recombines TRBV5-4 with TRBJ1-1, with D unresolved. Germline CDR1 SGHNT, CDR2 YYREEE (reference sequence). The CDR3 runs to 13 residues. V dropped 0 bases and J dropped 2 bases, with 5 bases sitting between them. The CDR3 here is CASSLESNTEAFF. CDR3 nucleotides: TGTGCCAGCAGCTTGGAGTCCAACACTGAAGCTTTCTTT.

Worth noting for this clone: The junction departs from the called germline gene at one end, perhaps through a read error. The V gene is TRBV7-7, the J gene TRBJ2-6; D is undetermined. Per germline, CDR1 SSHAT and CDR2 FNYEAQ (reference sequence). The CDR3 runs 16 residues. The CDR3 region has the DNA TGTGCTAGCAGCTTAGGTGGGCGATCTGGGGCCAACGTCCTGACTTTC. This translates into CASSLGGRSGANVLTF.

The genes are TRBV28 and TRBJ1-5, with D maybe TRBD1 (6 bases). The CDR3 covers 12 residues. V lost 10 bases and J 0 bases, leaving 7 bases between the germline ends. CDR1 is MDHEN and CDR2 is SYDVKM in the germline V gene. The CDR3 spells CATRGSNQPQHF. The CDR3 region has the DNA TGTGCCACCAGGGGTAGCAATCAGCCCCAGCATTTT.

The rearrangement uses TRBV10-3 and TRBJ1-2, with TRBD1 as a possible D gene (6 bases). Germline CDR1 and CDR2: ENHRY and SYGVKD. The CDR3 contains 11 residues. Trimming pared 11 bases from V and 6 bases from J, leaving 13 bases between. As DNA, the CDR3 is TGTGCCGCAACGGGGGGCAATGGCTACACCTTC. It translates to CAATGGNGYTF.

The chain uses TRBV29-1 and TRBJ2-7, with D perhaps matching TRBD2 (7 bases). V lost 6 bases and J 3 bases, leaving 15 bases between the germline ends. The CDR3 is 13 amino acids. CDR1 and CDR2 (germline): SQVTM, ANQGSEA. CDR3 coding DNA: TGCAGCGTAGAACAGGGAGGGGGCTACGAGCAGTACTTC. Translation gives CSVEQGGGYEQYF.

The chain recombines TRBV18 with TRBJ2-1; 8 bases map to TRBD1. Germline V CDR1 and CDR2: KGHSH, LQKENI. V gave up 8 bases and J gave up 8 bases; unmatched junction bases: 14. This CDR3 spans 15 amino acids. Written as DNA, the CDR3 is TGTGCCAGCGGTTCGGACAGGGAAACTCGTTATGAGCAGTTCTTC. It encodes CASGSDRETRYEQFF.

As concerns this clone: This CDR3 is also generated by other DNA sequences in the sample. This chain links TRBV18 with TRBJ2-5; D not resolved. V was shortened by 6 bases and J by 5 bases, with 13 bases between the two germline ends. Germline assignment: CDR1 KGHSH and CDR2 LQKENI. The CDR3 has 13 amino acids. The CDR3 sequence: CASSPGLGETQYF. For the CDR3, the DNA is TGTGCCAGCTCGCCGGGCCTGGGGGAGACCCAGTACTTC.

The V call is TRBV9, the J call TRBJ1-2; TRBD1 matches 7 bases. Germline values: CDR1 SGDLS, CDR2 YYNGEE. This CDR3 region has 16 residues. Losses at the gene ends were 5 bases for V and 2 bases for J; bases not matched to a gene: 12. CDR3 in amino acids: CASSAIGGRGNYGYTF. As DNA, the CDR3 is TGTGCCAGCAGTGCCATTGGTGGCAGGGGGAACTATGGCTACACCTTC.

V is TRBV2 and J is TRBJ2-7; 11 bases are shared with TRBD1. After removal of 6 bases from V and 4 bases from J, the junction contained 5 bases not matched to a gene. Germline CDR1 SNHLY, CDR2 FYNNEI. The CDR3 sequence is 14 residues long. The CDR3 sequence is CASRAGTGGYEQYF. CDR3 DNA sequence: TGTGCCAGCAGAGCCGGGACAGGGGGATACGAGCAGTACTTC.

Turning to this clone: Different DNA sequences within this sample yield the same CDR3. The V gene is TRBV6-5, the J gene TRBJ2-7; D gene ambiguous. This CDR3 region has 13 residues. Per germline, CDR1 MNHEY and CDR2 SVGAGI. V was pared by 2 bases and J by 0 bases, with 5 bases between. In DNA form, the CDR3 reads TGTGCCAGCAGTTACCTAAACTCCTACGAGCAGTACTTC. Translation: CASSYLNSYEQYF.

This clone occurred once. The rearrangement uses TRBV30 and TRBJ2-2; 13 bases fit TRBD2. The CDR3 runs 15 residues. Germline assignment: CDR1 GTSNPN and CDR2 SVGIG (reference sequence). V lost 5 bases to trimming and J lost 5 bases; unmatched junction nucleotides: 5. The CDR3 sequence is CAWGGTSGITGELFF. The CDR3 DNA follows: TGTGCCTGGGGCGGGACTAGCGGGATTACCGGGGAGCTGTTTTTT.

V usage is TRBV7-2 and J usage is TRBJ2-1; D may be TRBD2 (6 bases). In germline, CDR1 is SGHTA, CDR2 FQGNSA. Trimming pared 4 bases from V and 1 base from J, leaving 8 bases between. The CDR3 runs to 14 residues. The CDR3 region has the DNA TGTGCCAGCAGCTCCGGGACTTCCTACAATGAGCAGTTCTTC. It specifies CASSSGTSYNEQFF.